A single sample gave rise to the 14 T cell receptor beta chains below, sequenced in a study of T cells after yellow fever vaccination (dated by TCRdb to between 2019 and 2020). Explained via the paper, the treatment or condition label denotes: live attenuated yellow fever vaccine strain. The library was made by 5' RACE. Sequenced using an Illumina NovaSeq 6000. TCRdb cleaned the public reads at Q25 with fastp, built clones with MiXCR and kept in-frame beta chains. Rows merge per CDR3 protein into single entries with the most common DNA and genes. Present in this sample are 300,000 to 350,000 distinct CDR3 sequences, around 4.3% of which were seen just once. The ten largest clones add up to around 19% of the sample. Here the sequenced sample was PBMCs, taken 15 days after the yellow fever booster vaccination. The receptors come from a man aged 18 to 29 who received the YFV17D yellow fever vaccine.

The CDR3 nucleotides are TGTGCCATCAGTGGGGACAAGACCCAGTACTTC. It specifies CAISGDKTQYF. This sequence joins TRBV10-3 and TRBJ2-5; tentatively, D is TRBD1 (6 bases). The CDR3 has 11 amino acids. Germline V lookup: CDR1 ENHRY, CDR2 SYGVKD. V lost 4 bases and J 6 bases, leaving 6 bases between the germline ends.

Only a few counts were recorded for this clonotype. The chain has TRBV29-1 and TRBJ2-1; a weak D match, TRBD1 (6 bases). With 6 bases removed from V and 4 bases from J, the gap between germline ends came to 13 bases. The CDR3 loop spans 13 amino acids. Germline V gives CDR1 SQVTM, CDR2 ANQGSEA. CDR3 nucleotides: TGCAGCGTAGTAACGACAGGATACAATGAGCAGTTCTTC. Translation: CSVVTTGYNEQFF.

This clonotype was counted a few times. This chain links TRBV20-1 with TRBJ2-3; TRBD2 aligns across 10 bases. J gave up 2 bases and V 6 bases, and 17 bases lay outside the gene matches. The CDR3 has 18 residues. Per the germline V gene, CDR1 is DFQATT and CDR2 is SNEGSKA (reference sequence). This chain's CDR3 is CSATNVFLAGDFTDTQYF. The CDR3 nucleotides are TGCAGTGCAACCAACGTTTTCCTAGCGGGGGATTTCACAGATACGCAGTATTTT.

In nucleotides, the CDR3 is TGTGCCAGCTCACCAGCGTCAGGGGCAGATACGCAGTATTTT. Its translation: CASSPASGADTQYF. The chain employs TRBV18 and TRBJ2-3; D might be TRBD1 (6 bases). CDR1 and CDR2 from the germline V gene are KGHSH and LQKENI. The CDR3 totals 14 residues. V was clipped by 2 bases and J by 4 bases, with 10 bases between them.

This clonotype was counted ten times or more. V usage is TRBV6-4 and J usage is TRBJ1-1; D remains unclear. CDR1 is MRHNA and CDR2 is SNTAGT in the germline V gene. CDR3 size: 13 residues. Between the trimmed V and J ends, which lost 6 bases and 1 base, there was a span of 9 bases. DNA for the CDR3: TGTGCCAGCAGCCCTGAAACGAACACTGAAGCTTTCTTT. Translation: CASSPETNTEAFF.

This clonotype has a handful of counts. J is TRBJ2-1 and V is TRBV7-2; no clear D gene. The CDR3 is 15 amino acids. V dropped 8 bases and J dropped 5 bases, with 19 bases sitting between them. Germline V gene lookup returns CDR1 SGHTA and CDR2 FQGNSA. CDR3 bases: TGTGCCAGCGGACGGACGTTGAACTGGAACAATGAGCAGTTCTTC. Protein sequence: CASGRTLNWNNEQFF.

The V and J genes are TRBV27 and TRBJ2-3; the D gene is possibly TRBD2 (5 bases). The germline gives CDR1 MNHEY, CDR2 SMNVEV (reference sequence). V was pared by 5 bases and J by 5 bases, with 17 bases between. The CDR3 runs to 15 residues. The CDR3 DNA is TGTGCCAGCAGTGGACTCCCCCATGCTGGAGATACGCAGTATTTT. Translation: CASSGLPHAGDTQYF.

This clonotype appeared many times. This sequence joins TRBV4-1 and TRBJ1-5; 10 positions agree with TRBD1. The germline V gene has CDR1 MGHRA and CDR2 YSYEKL. The CDR3 runs 15 residues. The ends lost 4 bases at V and 4 bases at J; junction bases unmatched: 4. CDR3 DNA sequence: TGCGCCAGCAGCCCGACAGGGGGCCCTAATCAGCCCCAGCATTTT. This sequence encodes CASSPTGGPNQPQHF.

The chain employs TRBV19 and TRBJ2-1; a possible D gene is TRBD2 (6 bases). The germline V and J ends were trimmed by 3 bases and 1 base, with 10 bases remaining between them. There are 15 residues in the CDR3. The V gene's germline CDR1 is LNHDA and CDR2 SQIVND (reference sequence). CDR3 sequence (DNA): TGTGCCAGTAGTATTTACGGGGGATCCTACAATGAGCAGTTCTTC. This encodes CASSIYGGSYNEQFF.

The chain recombines TRBV7-2 with TRBJ2-7, with 7 bases matching TRBD1. In germline, CDR1 is SGHTA, CDR2 FQGNSA. CDR3 length equals 13 residues. V lost 5 bases and J lost 6; bases outside the gene matches: 7. The CDR3 nucleotides read TGTGCCAGCAGCCGTCGACAGGGCGGCGAGCAGTACGTC. Amino acid sequence: CASSRRQGGEQYV.

This clonotype occurred many times. The CDR3, as DNA: TGTGCCAGCAGCTTGAATTCCCGGACCTATGGTGGCTACACCTTC. Translating gives CASSLNSRTYGGYTF. V is TRBV5-5 and J is TRBJ1-2; D uncertain. CDR3 size: 15 residues. Trimming took 1 base from V and 7 from J, leaving 17 bases between them. Germline CDR1 reads SGHKS; CDR2 reads YYEKEE (reference sequence).

The rearrangement joins TRBV4-1 to TRBJ1-1, with a possible D match to TRBD1 (5 bases). The V gene lost 3 bases and the J gene lost 2 bases, with 13 bases spanning the gap. CDR1 is MGHRA, CDR2 YSYEKL, per germline. The CDR3 runs to 15 residues. CDR3: CASSQARGQNTEAFF. Written as DNA, the CDR3 is TGCGCCAGCAGCCAGGCGCGAGGACAAAACACTGAAGCTTTCTTT.

This clonotype was seen repeatedly, ten times or more. This chain joins TRBV12-3 or TRBV12-4 and TRBJ1-1; D is unclear. Trimming stripped 7 bases from V and 7 bases from J, with 13 bases between. The CDR3 extends over 12 amino acids. CDR3 sequence reads: CASKRSENEAFF. DNA of the CDR3: TGTGCCAGCAAAAGGTCGGAAAATGAAGCTTTCTTT.

This clonotype was seen a handful of times. This chain links TRBV5-1 with TRBJ2-7, with D unresolved. With 0 bases removed from V and 5 bases from J, the gap between germline ends came to 12 bases. Germline lookup yields CDR1 SGHRS and CDR2 YFSETQ. This CDR3 has 14 amino acids. CDR3 nucleotides: TGCGCCAGCAGCTTGGTTCCACCTGCAGACGAGCAGTACGTC. Protein: CASSLVPPADEQYV.